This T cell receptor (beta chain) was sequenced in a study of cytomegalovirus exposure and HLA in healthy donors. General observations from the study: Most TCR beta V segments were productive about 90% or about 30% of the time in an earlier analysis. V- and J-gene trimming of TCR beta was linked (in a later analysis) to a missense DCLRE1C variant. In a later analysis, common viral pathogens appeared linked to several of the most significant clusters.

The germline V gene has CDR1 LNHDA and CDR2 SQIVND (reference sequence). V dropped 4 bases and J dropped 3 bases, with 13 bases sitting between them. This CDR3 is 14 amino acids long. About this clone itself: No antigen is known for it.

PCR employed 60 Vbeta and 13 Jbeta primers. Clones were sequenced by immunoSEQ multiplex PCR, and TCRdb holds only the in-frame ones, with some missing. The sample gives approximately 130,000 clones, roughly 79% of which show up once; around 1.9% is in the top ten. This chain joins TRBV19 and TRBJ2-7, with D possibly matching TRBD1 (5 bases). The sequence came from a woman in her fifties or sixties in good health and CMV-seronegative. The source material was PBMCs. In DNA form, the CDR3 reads TGTGCCAGTAGTAGTGGGGCAGCCAACTACGAGCAGTACTTC. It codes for CASSSGAANYEQYF.